Listed here are 17 T cell receptor beta chains from one sample, sequenced in a study of T cell changes during pregnancy in multiple sclerosis. Clones were read by immunoSEQ multiplex PCR, and TCRdb kept only the in-frame ones, dropping some. Of 70,000 or so clones listed, roughly 91% were seen once; the top ten hold roughly 0.7%. The sequences come from peripheral blood, collected in the third trimester of pregnancy. The receptors originated from a female donor in good health, enrolled as a control in a pregnancy study.

The rearrangement joins TRBV7-6 to TRBJ1-1; D ambiguous. The CDR3 runs 14 residues. Looked up from germline, CDR1 is SGHVS and CDR2 is FNYEAQ. The V and J ends lost 3 bases and 1 base respectively, with 9 bases between them. The CDR3 nucleotides read TGTGCCAGCAGCTTCGGGGTGGGGAACACTGAAGCTTTCTTT. This gives the protein CASSFGVGNTEAFF.

CDR3 region: CASTGINRNEKLFF. The CDR3 DNA follows: TGTGCCAGCACAGGGATCAATCGTAATGAAAAACTGTTTTTT. The chain recombines TRBV28 with TRBJ1-4; TRBD1 is a possible D gene (5 bases). This CDR3 comprises 14 residues. The germline V gene encodes CDR1 MDHEN and CDR2 SYDVKM. The V and J ends lost 7 bases and 4 bases respectively, with 13 bases between them. Full variable domain (outside the CDR3, taken from reference TRBV28 and TRBJ1-4): DVKVTQSSRYLVKRTGEKVFLECVQDMDHENMFWYRQDPGLGLRLIYFSYDVKMKEKGDIPEGYSVSREKKERFSLILESASTNQTSMYLCASTGINRNEKLFFGSGTQLSVL.

The V gene is TRBV5-1, the J gene TRBJ1-5; D is ambiguous. This CDR3 spans 13 amino acids. V gave up 9 bases and J gave up 0 bases, with 10 bases separating them. CDR1 SGHRS and CDR2 YFSETQ come from the germline V gene. The CDR3 DNA is TGCGCCACGAGGGTTGATAGCAATCAGCCCCAGCATTTT. It yields the protein CATRVDSNQPQHF.

This chain connects TRBV10-2 to TRBJ2-3; TRBD1 might be the D (6 bases). Germline V CDR1 and CDR2: WSHSY, SAAADI. The V gene lost 3 bases and the J gene lost 3 bases, with 10 bases spanning the gap. The CDR3 sequence is 14 residues long. The CDR3 sequence: CASSEIGGTDTQYF. DNA of the CDR3: TGCGCCAGCAGTGAAATAGGGGGTACAGATACGCAGTATTTT.

The chain combines TRBV6-4 with TRBJ1-2; 12 nucleotides line up with TRBD1. The J segment lost 6 bases and the V segment lost 4 bases, leaving 9 bases of the junction unmatched. Germline CDR1 reads MRHNA; CDR2 reads SNTAGT. The CDR3 contains 16 residues. The CDR3 region is CASSASPGQGADGYTF. For the CDR3, the DNA is TGTGCCAGCAGTGCCTCTCCGGGACAGGGGGCCGATGGCTACACCTTC.

The rearrangement links TRBV19 to TRBJ1-4; 7 bases map to TRBD1. V shed 7 bases, J shed 7 bases, and the junction held 9 bases outside the gene matches. The CDR3 spans 14 residues. Germline CDR1 and CDR2: LNHDA and SQIVND (reference sequence). This chain's CDR3 is CASTINRGSEKLFF. DNA of the CDR3: TGTGCCAGTACCATTAACAGGGGCTCTGAAAAACTGTTTTTT.

The rearrangement uses TRBV7-2 and TRBJ1-4; 8 bases are a match to TRBD1. V shed 5 bases and J 7 bases; nucleotides not matched to a gene: 15. CDR3 length equals 17 residues. The V gene's germline CDR1 is SGHTA and CDR2 FQGNSA. The CDR3 DNA follows: TGTGCCAGCAGCCCCCGGACAGGGAGATTTCCACTTGAAAAACTGTTTTTT. It specifies CASSPRTGRFPLEKLFF.

The CDR3 DNA reads as TGTGCCTGGAGTGAGGGAGGGGTCACTGAAGCTTTCTTT. Translated, it gives CAWSEGGVTEAFF. V is TRBV30 and J is TRBJ1-1, with D possibly TRBD1 on 5 matching bases. CDR3 length equals 13 residues. V lost 1 base to trimming and J lost 4 bases, with 10 bases between them. Germline V gene data show CDR1 as GTSNPN and CDR2 as SVGIG (reference sequence).

The chain employs TRBV25-1 and TRBJ1-4; D remains ambiguous. Germline CDR1 reads MGHDK; CDR2 reads SYGVNS. The V end lost 3 bases, the J end lost 2 bases, and 13 bases lay between the germline ends. The CDR3 covers 16 residues. This chain's CDR3 is CASSDDFLSTNEKLFF. In DNA, the CDR3 is TGTGCCAGCAGTGATGACTTCCTTTCGACTAATGAAAAACTGTTTTTT.

The chain carries TRBV7-9 and TRBJ1-1; D is ambiguous. The CDR3 contains 15 residues. Germline-derived CDR1 and CDR2 are SEHNR and FQNEAQ (reference sequence). V was pared by 1 base and J by 2 bases, with 11 bases between. CDR3 sequence reads: CASSLVSSPNTEAFF. The CDR3 DNA follows: TGTGCCAGCAGCTTAGTAAGCTCGCCTAACACTGAAGCTTTCTTT.

The V gene is TRBV11-2, the J gene TRBJ2-1, with 10 nucleotides matching TRBD2. J was trimmed by 4 bases and V by 4 bases; bases with no gene match: 10. Germline V gene data show CDR1 as SGHAT and CDR2 as FQNNGV. This CDR3 comprises 17 residues. The CDR3 nucleotides read TGTGCCAGCAGCTCAGGACTAGCGGCCCACCTGTACAATGAGCAGTTCTTC. Protein sequence: CASSSGLAAHLYNEQFF.

V gene TRBV9 combines with J gene TRBJ1-1, with D maybe TRBD1 (6 bases). Germline CDR1 reads SGDLS; CDR2 reads YYNGEE. This CDR3 is 16 amino acids long. The V and J ends lost 1 base and 0 bases respectively, with 13 bases between them. As DNA, the CDR3 is TGTGCCAGCAGCGTACAGGGGCAAAGCGTGAACACTGAAGCTTTCTTT. It translates to CASSVQGQSVNTEAFF.

The chain uses TRBV21-1 and TRBJ2-7; the table's D call of TRBD1 was not tested on the DNA. TRBV21-1 is a pseudogene. The CDR3 sequence is 17 residues long. The CDR3 loop is CASSNSSGVPFSYEQYF. CDR3 DNA sequence: TGTGCCAGCAGCAATTCCTCAGGGGTCCCTTTCTCCTACGAGCAGTACTTC.

The V call is TRBV5-1, the J call TRBJ2-5; D is undetermined. CDR1 and CDR2 from the germline V gene are SGHRS and YFSETQ. The length of the CDR3 is 13 residues. V was clipped by 4 bases and J by 1 base, with 8 bases between them. The CDR3 reads CASSRSFQETQYF. The CDR3 region has the DNA TGCGCCAGCAGCCGTAGTTTCCAAGAGACCCAGTACTTC.

This rearrangement joins TRBV15 to TRBJ2-1; unclear D gene. The CDR3 is 15 amino acids. CDR1 LNHNV and CDR2 YYDKDF come from the germline V gene (reference sequence). V lost 0 bases, J lost 4 bases, and 10 bases lay in between. The CDR3 sequence: CATSRDRLSYNEQFF. CDR3 nucleotides: TGTGCCACCAGCAGAGACAGGCTTTCGTACAATGAGCAGTTCTTC.

The CDR3 loop reads CATVRDQRLPKDEQFF. CDR3 nucleotides: TGTGCCACCGTTCGAGACCAGCGGTTGCCCAAGGATGAGCAGTTCTTC. This chain links TRBV11-2 with TRBJ2-1; a possible D gene is TRBD2 (5 bases). The CDR3 contains 16 residues. CDR1 is SGHAT and CDR2 is FQNNGV in the germline V gene. V was shortened by 10 bases and J by 8 bases, with 27 bases between the two germline ends.

This clone was recorded once. The V call is TRBV5-1, the J call TRBJ2-5; a weak D match, TRBD1 (6 bases). V lost 4 bases and J lost 2, with 12 bases in between. The CDR3 is 14 residues long. Germline CDR1 reads SGHRS; CDR2 reads YFSETQ. The chain's CDR3 is CASSPQGLQETQYF. The CDR3 DNA reads TGCGCCAGCAGCCCACAGGGCCTTCAAGAGACCCAGTACTTC.